This entry concerns a single T cell receptor beta chain. Antigen: not known. The source of the sample is a study of Graves' ophthalmopathy and Graves' hyperthyroidism. Study observations and caveats: Blood also harbored most expanded thyroid clonotypes above 0.001 frequency.

As the template, RNA transcripts were used to amplify TCR beta CDR3 regions. First-round RT-PCR relied on HTBI primers, and a second-round multiplex PCR came next. TCRdb redid the calling of the multiplex PCR reads with MiXCR, one entry per CDR3 protein. Seen here are just over 600,000 distinct CDR3 sequences, roughly 20% observed once, and the top ten hold more than 5.5%. The term stable hyperthyroidism indicated an absence of ophthalmopathy within 18 months of follow-up. Sequenced material: peripheral blood. The TCR comes from a woman between 18 and 30 years old with stable Graves' hyperthyroidism. Some clones in this sample may be carry-over from other donors' samples.

CDR3 residues: CASSPRGGMGTEAFF. The CDR3 DNA is TGTGCCAGCAGTCCCCGCGGGGGGATGGGCACTGAAGCTTTCTTT. V gene TRBV12-3 or TRBV12-4 combines with J gene TRBJ1-1, with D maybe TRBD1 (5 bases). The V end lost 5 bases, the J end lost 4 bases, and 17 bases lay between the germline ends. The CDR3 length is 15 residues.